Given below is one TCR beta chain in context. Its antigen is not identified. Some clones are missing from TCRdb's copy, which holds only in-frame ones; the method was immunoSEQ multiplex PCR. The repertoire consists of around 16,000 clones, with 84% occurring once and the leading ten covering 3.4%. The data stem from a study of PD-1 blockade in mismatch repair-deficient tumors. Study-wide findings and caveats: Tumor-resident clones, often undetectable pretreatment in blood, expanded then contracted after pembrolizumab.

This CDR3 comprises 13 residues. Germline V gene data show CDR1 as GTSNPN and CDR2 as SVGIG (reference sequence). V lost 1 base to trimming and J lost 8 bases, with 12 bases between them. This TCR was recovered from an adult with mismatch repair-deficient cancer. The source material was PBMCs, sampled 4 weeks after starting pembrolizumab. This chain uses TRBV30 with TRBJ2-1, with D possibly matching TRBD2 (5 bases). The CDR3 coding sequence is TGTGCCTGGAGTGAAGGACTCATTTATGAGCAGTTCTTC. Protein: CAWSEGLIYEQFF.